This T cell receptor (beta chain) was retrieved from a study of metastatic and nonmetastatic thyroid tumors. On the study more broadly: Both malignant and benign thyroid patients supplied peripheral blood and tumor or nodule tissue samples, across which the repertoires of these patients were then compared.

TCRdb re-called clones from the PCR reads using MiXCR. The table records approximately 24,000 clones, around 21% of them present only once. Thyroid surgery had not been preceded by any treatment in any patient. This clone was detected many times. V shed 4 bases, J shed 4 bases, and the junction held 2 bases outside the gene matches. The germline V gene encodes CDR1 PRHDT and CDR2 FYEKMQ (reference sequence). The CDR3 is made up of 14 amino acids. This chain joins TRBV13 and TRBJ2-7; 12 nucleotides line up with TRBD2. The receptor was derived from a male donor with papillary thyroid cancer or a benign thyroid nodule (not recorded which). Some clones in this sample may be carry-over from other donors' samples. Specimen: blood. CDR3 protein: CASSSSGRAYEQYF. The CDR3 nucleotides read TGTGCCAGCAGCTCTAGCGGGAGGGCATACGAGCAGTACTTC.